This T cell receptor (beta chain) was captured by sequencing in a study of T-cell memory formation after mild COVID-19. TCRdb processed the 5' RACE reads anew with MiXCR; each CDR3 protein has one entry. The sample holds approximately 110,000 distinct CDR3 sequences, 22% seen once. Study-level points and caveats: Some responding clones appeared in pre-infection memory, suggesting cross-reactive memory joined.

On this clonotype itself: The antigen is undetermined.

Germline CDR1 SGHRS, CDR2 YFSETQ. Trimming took off 2 bases at V and 2 bases at J, with 10 bases between the two ends. The CDR3 consists of 15 residues. This receptor was taken from a man aged 18 to 30 who had mild COVID-19 (a few samples of this study predate the infection). Cell type and time point are not known. Sequenced: PBMCs or a T cell subset sorted from them (not recorded which). The chain combines TRBV5-1 with TRBJ2-2; D assignment may be TRBD1 or TRBD2 (5 bases each). As DNA, the CDR3 is TGCGCCAGCAGCTTATCCGGGGCAAACACCGGGGAGCTGTTTTTT. Translation gives CASSLSGANTGELFF.